This entry describes one T cell receptor (beta chain). At least ten counts were recorded for this clonotype. No base qualities exist here, and no much larger clone lies one base off it. Taken from the germline V gene (reference sequence), the CDR1 and CDR2 loops are MNHEY and SMNVEV. The CDR3 runs 14 residues from the cysteine to the phenylalanine. The entry retains the CDR3 DNA only, 42 bases that are in frame from base 1. The V end loses 3 bases and the J end loses 4 bases, and a stretch of 13 bases separates them. These data belong to a study of T cells after yellow fever vaccination (dated by TCRdb to the late 2010s). Regarding the study in general: The SMART-Seq v4 Ultra Low Input RNA kit was used to prepare libraries from fractions with low cell numbers. Bulk TCR alpha and beta repertoires were sequenced longitudinally to track T-cell clones before and after primary and booster YFV17D yellow fever vaccination. The cohort comprised two healthy male donors, one aged 18 to 30 and one aged 30 to 39 years. Blood was drawn at multiple timepoints before and after primary and secondary immunization, with bulk PBMC replicates and cell subsets isolated. The investigation overall reported the following: A small fraction of clonotypes showed up in both the CD4 and CD8 compartments, probably as a result of convergent recombination. The secondary T-cell response was found to be weaker but faster than the primary response, with a peak reached on day 5 rather than on day 15. The study included only a couple of donors, which limits how far the findings can be generalized. After the booster, most of the clones that had expanded following primary vaccination were detected again (almost 98% of CD4 and 80% to 90% of CD8), which suggests that memory was broadly maintained. Computational filtering was required because FACS-sorted repertoires could contain abundant contaminating clonotypes from the bulk population.

Synthesis of TCR cDNA relied on 5'RACE template switching, a step that introduced a universal primer site along with unique molecular identifiers. Priming of cDNA synthesis was performed from both the TCR alpha and TCR beta constant segments. Library amplification involved two PCR steps, and the second step added sample barcodes and sequencing adapters. Sequencing of libraries was done on Illumina HiSeq 2500 (2x100 bp) or NovaSeq (2x150 bp). As for the original processing: Reads were demultiplexed and collapsed into UMI consensus sequences with MIGEC, and V(D)J alignment was performed with MiXCR. Vaccine-responding clonotypes were identified with edgeR using replicate PBMC samples, with FDR below 0.01 and a log2 fold change above 5 up to day 15 being required. Each bulk clonotype was labeled CD4 or CD8 based on which sequenced repertoire, CD4 or CD8, contained the clonotype at higher abundance. Clonotypes enriched at least 10-fold in dextramer-positive over dextramer-negative fractions were defined as NS4B-specific, and CD4-biased clonotypes were excluded. The public reads were reprocessed in TCRdb via fastp at Q25 and MiXCR, keeping in-frame beta chains. CDR3 protein sequences are deduplicated, and each keeps its most common genes and DNA. TCRdb, not the authors, supplied the V and J calls. The sample includes 42,000 or so distinct CDR3 sequences, with roughly 6.4% observed a single time. Roughly 15% of the sample is in the top ten clones.

Per the publication, the treatment or condition label means: live attenuated yellow fever vaccine strain. A standard Ficoll-Paque protocol was used to isolate PBMCs from peripheral blood. Epitope-specific CD8 T cells were sorted using a dextramer loaded with the yellow fever NS4B epitope peptide, with anti-CD3 and anti-CD8 staining. RNA was extracted with TriZol from bulk PBMCs, CD4 and CD8 fractions, and dextramer-positive and dextramer-negative fractions. The receptor chain draws on TRBV27 and TRBJ2-7; matching of 6 bases hints at TRBD2 as the D gene. This receptor was obtained from a man aged 30 to 39 who received the YFV17D yellow fever vaccine. The specimen was CD8+ T cells not binding an NS4B(214-222) dextramer, sorted from PBMCs, collected 45 days after the yellow fever booster vaccination. The sample's cell subset or site, from its label and the paper: NS4B epitope dextramer-negative CD8 T cells. The CDR3 has the sequence CASSFGDSKYEQYF. The bases are TGTGCCAGCAGTTTCGGGGACTCTAAATACGAGCAGTACTTC.